Presented here are 2 T cell receptor beta chains from one specimen sequenced in a study of T cell repertoires in cytomegalovirus infection (dated by TCRdb to the late 2010s). No cognate antigen is known for these TCRs. According to the study, the label for this sample's treatment or condition signals: in vitro stimulation with specific CMV peptide epitopes to enrich CMV-specific T cells. Sequencing was performed on an Illumina HiSeq 1500. Using fastp trimming at Q25 and MiXCR clonotype assembly, TCRdb reanalyzed the public sequencing data and kept in-frame beta chains. Under each unique CDR3 protein, matching rows form one entry showing the most common genes and DNA. The sample includes about half a million distinct CDR3 sequences, with roughly a third observed a single time. The top ten hold around a sixth of the sample. The input for sequencing was cultured PBMCs, taken from culture after CMV antigen stimulation. Receptors originate from a human donor in good health (CMV status not recorded). Some clones in this sample may be carry-over from other donors' samples.

The rearrangement links TRBV11-3 to TRBJ1-1; D remains unclear. With 5 bases removed from V and 1 base from J, the gap between germline ends came to 11 bases. The CDR3 extends over 14 amino acids. Germline V lookup: CDR1 SGHNT, CDR2 YENEEA. The CDR3 DNA reads as TGTGCCAGCAGCCCTCAGCCCTCGAACACTGAAGCTTTCTTT. Its protein product is CASSPQPSNTEAFF.

This clonotype was counted a few times. This chain links TRBV7-2 with TRBJ1-4; D call uncertain. CDR1 and CDR2 from the germline V gene are SGHTA and FQGNSA. V gave up 2 bases and J gave up 5 bases, with 9 bases separating them. The CDR3 length is 14 residues. CDR3 sequence reads: CASSLFSLNEKLFF. DNA of the CDR3: TGTGCCAGCAGCTTATTCTCCCTCAATGAAAAACTGTTTTTT. Together with reference TRBV7-2 and TRBJ1-4, the CDR3 gives the full variable domain: GAGVSQSPSNKVTEKGKDVELRCDPISGHTALYWYRQSLGQGLEFLIYFQGNSAPDKSGLPSDRFSAERTGGSVSTLTIQRTQQEDSAVYLCASSLFSLNEKLFFGSGTQLSVL.